These 5 T cell receptor beta chains share one sample of origin, sequenced in a study of blood T cells in healthy people across ages. Together with a sample-barcoded 5' primer, a J-beta primer mix was included in a second PCR lasting roughly 6 to 12 cycles. Each CDR3 protein is one row after TCRdb ran MiXCR on the 5' RACE reads. Of approximately 810,000 distinct CDR3 sequences listed, under 35% are singletons. Sequencing was carried out using blood. The origin of the receptors is a woman older than 75 in good health.

This chain links TRBV6-2 or TRBV6-3 with TRBJ2-1; 9 bases are a match to TRBD2. This CDR3 comprises 17 residues. Germline loops: CDR1 MNHEY, CDR2 SVGEGT. Losses at the gene ends were 2 bases for V and 8 bases for J; bases not matched to a gene: 13. The CDR3: CASSYPLGRGGGDEQFF. For the CDR3, the DNA is TGTGCCAGCAGTTACCCGCTCGGGCGCGGGGGGGGCGATGAGCAGTTCTTC.

This clonotype was observed at least ten times. This sequence joins TRBV6-5 and TRBJ2-7, with D unclear. The CDR3 is 12 amino acids. V lost 10 bases and J lost 0, with 10 bases in between. Per germline, CDR1 MNHEY and CDR2 SVGAGI. CDR3 sequence reads: CATTSGSYEQYF. The CDR3 coding sequence is TGTGCCACGACCTCGGGCTCCTACGAGCAGTACTTC.

This clonotype has a handful of counts. A read error is possible here, since a much larger clone lies one base away. The V call is TRBV11-2, the J call TRBJ2-6; maybe TRBD2 (5 bases). CDR1 is SGHAT, CDR2 FQNNGV, per germline. This CDR3 comprises 15 residues. CDR3 sequence (DNA): TGTGCCAGCAGCTTTCGGACGGCGCGGGCCAACGTCCGGACTTTC. Protein sequence: CASSFRTARANVRTF.

The gene calls are TRBV6-2 or TRBV6-3 and TRBJ2-3; a weak D match, TRBD1 (8 bases). Germline CDR1 is MNHEY and CDR2 is SVGEGT. V lost 8 bases, J lost 5 bases, and 26 bases lay in between. This CDR3 has 17 residues. CDR3 residues: CASGHRGGTPGGDTQYF. In DNA form, the CDR3 reads TGTGCCAGCGGTCACAGGGGGGGGACCCCTGGGGGAGATACGCAGTATTTT.

In this sample, this clonotype turned up many times. The chain links TRBV7-2 to TRBJ2-4, with D tentatively TRBD1 or TRBD2 (6 bases each). The ends were cut back, 3 bases at V and 7 bases at J, with 13 bases in the middle. The germline V gene encodes CDR1 SGHTA and CDR2 FQGNSA. The CDR3 runs to 14 residues. CDR3: CASSLWGAQNIQYF. CDR3 DNA: TGTGCCAGCAGCTTGTGGGGGGCCCAGAACATTCAGTACTTC.